Presented here are 4 T cell receptor beta chains from one specimen sequenced in a study of blood T cell repertoires in COVID-19. The table came from immunoSEQ multiplex PCR; TCRdb's copy has only in-frame clones and leaves some out. The data show approximately 400,000 clones, around 92% seen once. Material: peripheral blood. The receptors here all came from a man aged 40-50 years with acute or convalescent COVID-19.

The genes are TRBV15 and TRBJ1-4; D possibly corresponds to TRBD1 (5 bases). The germline V and J ends were trimmed by 0 bases and 7 bases, with 12 bases remaining between them. Germline loops: CDR1 LNHNV, CDR2 YYDKDF (reference sequence). This CDR3 has 15 amino acids. The CDR3: CATSREWRGGEKLFF. CDR3 nucleotide sequence: TGTGCCACCAGCAGAGAGTGGAGGGGAGGTGAAAAACTGTTTTTT.

The rearrangement joins TRBV28 to TRBJ2-7, with D maybe TRBD2 (5 bases). This CDR3 region has 14 residues. The V end was cut by 6 bases, the J end by 1 base, with 13 bases between. Germline values: CDR1 MDHEN, CDR2 SYDVKM. Here the CDR3 DNA reads TGTGCCAGCAGCCCCCCAGGAGGTTCCTACGAGCAGTACTTC. Encoded protein: CASSPPGGSYEQYF.

The J gene is TRBJ2-5, the V gene TRBV2; possible D gene TRBD2, 5 bases. Trimming took off 8 bases at V and 5 bases at J, with 15 bases between the two ends. In germline, CDR1 is SNHLY, CDR2 FYNNEI. The CDR3 extends over 13 amino acids. CDR3 region: CASGKKSGETQYF. CDR3 nucleotides: TGTGCCAGCGGTAAAAAGTCGGGGGAGACCCAGTACTTC.

The chain is built from TRBV12-5 and TRBJ2-2, with 7 bases identical to TRBD2. The germline V gene encodes CDR1 LGHNT and CDR2 FRNRAP. V shed 1 base and J 1 base; nucleotides not matched to a gene: 9. CDR3 size: 18 residues. CDR3 amino acids: CASGLAPGSGGNTGELFF. CDR3 sequence (DNA): TGTGCTAGTGGTTTGGCGCCAGGATCGGGAGGGAACACCGGGGAGCTGTTTTTT.